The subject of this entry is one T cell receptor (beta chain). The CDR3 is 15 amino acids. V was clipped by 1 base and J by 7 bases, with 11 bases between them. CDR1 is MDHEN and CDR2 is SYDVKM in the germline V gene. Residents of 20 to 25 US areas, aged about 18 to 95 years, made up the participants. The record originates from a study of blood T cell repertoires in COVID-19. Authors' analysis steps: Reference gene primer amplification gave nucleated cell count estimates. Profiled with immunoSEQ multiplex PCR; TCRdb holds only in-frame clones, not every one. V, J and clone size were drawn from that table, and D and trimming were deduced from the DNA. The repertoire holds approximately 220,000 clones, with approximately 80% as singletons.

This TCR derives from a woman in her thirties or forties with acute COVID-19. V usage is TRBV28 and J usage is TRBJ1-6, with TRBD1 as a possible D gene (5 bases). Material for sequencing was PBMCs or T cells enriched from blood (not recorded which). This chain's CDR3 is CASSLSTGENSPLHF. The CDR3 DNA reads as TGTGCCAGCAGTTTATCTACAGGAGAAAATTCACCCCTCCACTTT.